This T cell receptor beta chain was identified in a study of tumor-infiltrating lymphocytes in primary liver carcinoma (dated by TCRdb to between 2016 and 2019). Regarding the complete study: Between November 2015 and March 2016, about 5 patients in China with histopathologically diagnosed primary liver carcinoma had their tumors surgically resected. The five patients, three men and two women aged 30 to 69 years, had hepatocellular carcinoma (four) or combined HCC and intrahepatic cholangiocarcinoma (one). The five patients had tumors staged T1-T3 N0M0, with maximum diameters ranging from about 4.2 to 11 cm. Each sample produced roughly 3.65 to 7.5 million productive TCRbeta reads, and read depth showed no significant difference between tissue types. Across five regions of each liver tumor, along with adjacent normal tissue and blood, the study brought together TCRbeta repertoire sequencing, expression microarrays and whole-exome sequencing. A total of approximately 35 specimens from 5 patients underwent TCRbeta repertoire sequencing, comprising around 25 tumor regions, 5 adjacent noncancerous liver tissues and 5 peripheral blood samples. Reproducibility between technical replicate repertoires was high, with correlation coefficients above 0.95 and mean shared-clone rates about 0.9. Results and caveats for the whole study, not just this receptor: Bulk unsorted samples precluded comparing CD4+ and CD8+ T cell repertoires. Only the TCR beta chain was sequenced, so true repertoire diversity is likely underestimated because unpaired alpha chains were not captured. Pairs of tumor regions showed greater repertoire overlap (mean around 36%) than tumor-adjacent pairs (17%) or tumor-blood pairs (around 15%), which is consistent with antigen-driven expansion. Only 4 to 6 patients were included in the study, and the authors note that the findings should be validated in a larger study. Compared with blood, tumors had a significantly larger share of the repertoire taken up by the top 250 clones (p = 0.039).

Using a constant-region primer and ProtoScript II reverse transcriptase, TCRbeta-specific cDNA was reverse-transcribed from about 0.45 ug total RNA. TCRbeta libraries were built with three nested multiplex PCR rounds, a slightly modified ARM-PCR procedure. Each of the first two PCR rounds ran for approximately 10 cycles and used multiplex TRBV1-TRBV30 forward primers together with a Cbeta reverse primer. A final 25-cycle PCR with Deep VentR polymerase added sample barcodes and Illumina adapters. Before sequencing, amplicons of 200-500 bp were gel-purified using a QIAquick gel extraction kit. TCRbeta amplicons were sequenced on an Illumina HiSeq 2500 with 250-bp paired-end reads. The paper's processing steps were these. To recover full CDR3 sequences, reads were quality-trimmed using Trimmomatic v0.33 and paired reads were then merged using FLASH v1.2.11. V, D and J germline segments were assigned to the rearranged TCRbeta sequences using MiGEC v1.2.1b. Clonotype statistics and Shannon-Wiener diversity indices were calculated with VDJtools v1.0.0. Except for diversity analysis, only the 250 most abundant clonotypes of each sample were used in subsequent analyses to reduce sampling bias. Using fastp at Q25 and MiXCR, TCRdb reprocessed the public reads and kept productive beta chains. Rows with one shared CDR3 protein collapse into an entry with the most common genes and DNA. For this entry, the V and J calls and clone size follow TCRdb and not the study's own pipeline. The sample table holds hundreds of thousands of distinct CDR3 sequences, of which about three fifths were seen once. Clones ranked in the top ten supply 17% of the sample.

RNA from unsorted whole blood was extracted with TRIzol reagent, and germline DNA was obtained with the DNeasy Blood & Tissue kit. At the time of sampling, the patients were treatment-naive and had chronic HBV infection. About 4 milliliters of peripheral blood were collected into K2EDTA tubes before surgery. A word on this clonotype: Its antigen is still unknown. Base quality data are lacking; no much larger clone is found one base away.

The germline V and J ends show losses of 2 bases and 6 bases respectively, and no gene match explains 5 bases of the junction. Reading from cysteine to phenylalanine, the CDR3 counts 15 amino acids. Only the CDR3 DNA is retained, 45 bases long and in frame from the first base. As encoded in the germline V gene (reference sequence), CDR1 is SEHNR while CDR2 is FQNEAQ. This clonotype was sampled from a woman aged 25 to 39 with primary liver carcinoma and hepatitis B virus infection. The rearrangement joined TRBV7-9 to TRBJ2-3, with 10 central nucleotides matching TRBD2. Source material: peripheral blood. This receptor has the CDR3 CASSLLAGVGDTQYF. The DNA sequence is TGTGCCAGCAGCTTACTAGCGGGAGTCGGCGATACGCAGTATTTT.